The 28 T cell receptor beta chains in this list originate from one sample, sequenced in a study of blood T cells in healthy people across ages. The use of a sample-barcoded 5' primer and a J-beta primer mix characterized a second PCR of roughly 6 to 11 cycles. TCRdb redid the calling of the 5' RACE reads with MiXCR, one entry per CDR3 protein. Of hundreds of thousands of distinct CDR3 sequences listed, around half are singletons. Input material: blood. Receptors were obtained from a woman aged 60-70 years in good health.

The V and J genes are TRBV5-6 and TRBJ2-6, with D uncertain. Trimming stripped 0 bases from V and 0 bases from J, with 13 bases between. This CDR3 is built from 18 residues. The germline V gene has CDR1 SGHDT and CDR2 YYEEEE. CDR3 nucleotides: TGTGCCAGCAGCTTGGACGGCTGGACGAGCTCTGGGGCCAACGTCCTGACTTTC. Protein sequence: CASSLDGWTSSGANVLTF.

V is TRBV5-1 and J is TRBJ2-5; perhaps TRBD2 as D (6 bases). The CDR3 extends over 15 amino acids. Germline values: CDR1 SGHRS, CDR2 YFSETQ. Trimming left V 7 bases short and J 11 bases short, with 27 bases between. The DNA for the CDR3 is TGCGCCAGCGCGCCACGGGGGATGTCCGATCATGAGCAGTACTTC. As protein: CASAPRGMSDHEQYF.

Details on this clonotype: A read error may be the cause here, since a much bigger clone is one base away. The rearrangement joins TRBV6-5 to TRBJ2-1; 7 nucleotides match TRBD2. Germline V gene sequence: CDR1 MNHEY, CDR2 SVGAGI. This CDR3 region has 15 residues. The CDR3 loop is CASRATSAYYNGQFF. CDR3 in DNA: TGTGCCAGCAGAGCCACTAGCGCTTACTACAATGGGCAGTTCTTC.

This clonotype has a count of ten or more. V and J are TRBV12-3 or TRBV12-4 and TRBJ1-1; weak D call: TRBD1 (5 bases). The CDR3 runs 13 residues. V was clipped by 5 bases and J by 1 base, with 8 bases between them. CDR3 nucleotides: TGTGCCAGCAGTGCGGGGCCGAACACTGAAGCTTTCTTT. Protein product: CASSAGPNTEAFF.

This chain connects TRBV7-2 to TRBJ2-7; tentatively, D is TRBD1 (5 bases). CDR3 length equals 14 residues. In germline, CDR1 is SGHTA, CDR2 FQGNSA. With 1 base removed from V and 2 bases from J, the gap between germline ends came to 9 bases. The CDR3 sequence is CASSLGTRTYEQYF. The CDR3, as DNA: TGTGCCAGCAGCTTAGGGACACGAACCTACGAGCAGTACTTC.

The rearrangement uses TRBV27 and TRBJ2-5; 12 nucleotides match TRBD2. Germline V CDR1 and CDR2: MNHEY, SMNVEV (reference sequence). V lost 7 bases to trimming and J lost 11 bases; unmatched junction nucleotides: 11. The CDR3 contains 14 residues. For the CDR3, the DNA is TGTGCCAGCATCAGGACTAGCGGGATGGATGAGCAGTACTTC. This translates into CASIRTSGMDEQYF.

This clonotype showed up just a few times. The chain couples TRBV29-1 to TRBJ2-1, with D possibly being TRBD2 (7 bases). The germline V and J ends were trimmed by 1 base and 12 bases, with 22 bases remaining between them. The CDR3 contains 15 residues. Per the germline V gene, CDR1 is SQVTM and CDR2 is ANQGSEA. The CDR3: CSVEGPPLKGGGQFF. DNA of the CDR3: TGCAGCGTTGAAGGCCCCCCCCTGAAGGGGGGGGGGCAGTTCTTC.

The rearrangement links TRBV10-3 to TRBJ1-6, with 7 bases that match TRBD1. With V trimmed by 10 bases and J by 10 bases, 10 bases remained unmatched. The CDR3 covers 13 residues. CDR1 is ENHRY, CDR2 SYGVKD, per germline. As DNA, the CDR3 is TGTGCCACCAATGGGGAGGGGGCCTCACCCCTCCACTTT. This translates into CATNGEGASPLHF.

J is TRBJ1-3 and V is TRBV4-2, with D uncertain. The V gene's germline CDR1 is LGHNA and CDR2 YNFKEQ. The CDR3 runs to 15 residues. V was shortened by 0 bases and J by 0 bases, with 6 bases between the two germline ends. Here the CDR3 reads CASSQDYTSGNTIYF. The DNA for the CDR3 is TGTGCCAGCAGCCAAGACTATACCTCTGGAAACACCATATATTTT.

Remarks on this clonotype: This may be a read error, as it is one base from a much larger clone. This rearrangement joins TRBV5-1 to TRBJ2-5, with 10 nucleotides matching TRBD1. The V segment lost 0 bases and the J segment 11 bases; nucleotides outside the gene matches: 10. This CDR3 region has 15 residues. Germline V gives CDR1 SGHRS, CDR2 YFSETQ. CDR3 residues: CASSLGGQGGNEQYF. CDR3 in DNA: TGCGCCAGCAGCTTGGGTGGACAGGGGGGCAATGAGCAGTACTTC.

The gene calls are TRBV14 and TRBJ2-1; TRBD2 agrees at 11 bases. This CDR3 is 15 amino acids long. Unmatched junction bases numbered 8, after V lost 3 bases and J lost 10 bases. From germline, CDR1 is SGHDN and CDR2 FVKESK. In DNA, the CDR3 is TGTGCCAGCAGCCATGGGACTAGCGGACCGACAGAGCAGTTCTTC. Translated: CASSHGTSGPTEQFF.

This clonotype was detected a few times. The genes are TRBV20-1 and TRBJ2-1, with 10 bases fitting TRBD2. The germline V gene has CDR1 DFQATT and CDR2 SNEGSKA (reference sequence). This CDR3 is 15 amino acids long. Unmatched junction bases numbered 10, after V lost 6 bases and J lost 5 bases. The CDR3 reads CSARKREGKNNEQFF. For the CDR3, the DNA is TGCAGTGCCCGAAAGCGGGAGGGTAAAAACAATGAGCAGTTCTTC.

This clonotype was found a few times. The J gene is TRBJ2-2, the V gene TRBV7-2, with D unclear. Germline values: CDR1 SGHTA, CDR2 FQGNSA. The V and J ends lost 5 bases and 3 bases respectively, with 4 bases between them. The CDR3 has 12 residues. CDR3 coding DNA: TGTGCCAGCAGCCCCTACACCGGGGAGCTGTTTTTT. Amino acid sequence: CASSPYTGELFF. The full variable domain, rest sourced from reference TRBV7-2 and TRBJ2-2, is GAGVSQSPSNKVTEKGKDVELRCDPISGHTALYWYRQSLGQGLEFLIYFQGNSAPDKSGLPSDRFSAERTGGSVSTLTIQRTQQEDSAVYLCASSPYTGELFFGEGSRLTVL.

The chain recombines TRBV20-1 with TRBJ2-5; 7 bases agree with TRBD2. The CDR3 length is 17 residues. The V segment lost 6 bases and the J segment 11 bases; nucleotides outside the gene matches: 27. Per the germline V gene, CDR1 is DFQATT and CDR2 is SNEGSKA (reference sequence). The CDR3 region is CSAYSPGTGRGVNEQYF. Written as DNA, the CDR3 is TGCAGTGCCTATAGTCCCGGGACTGGGAGGGGTGTCAATGAGCAGTACTTC.

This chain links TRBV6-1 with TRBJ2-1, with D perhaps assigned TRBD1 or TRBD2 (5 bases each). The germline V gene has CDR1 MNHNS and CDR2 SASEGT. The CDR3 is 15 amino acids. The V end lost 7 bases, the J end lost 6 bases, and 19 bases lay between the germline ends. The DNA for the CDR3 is TGTGCCAGCAACCTCGGGGCGTTTGCTTCCAATGAGCAGTTCTTC. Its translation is CASNLGAFASNEQFF.

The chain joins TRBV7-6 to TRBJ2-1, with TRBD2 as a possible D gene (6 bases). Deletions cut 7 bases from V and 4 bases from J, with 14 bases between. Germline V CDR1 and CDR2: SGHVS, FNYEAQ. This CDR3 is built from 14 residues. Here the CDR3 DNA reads TGTGCCAGCACCCAAAGCGGGTTGTACAATGAGCAGTTCTTC. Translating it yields CASTQSGLYNEQFF.

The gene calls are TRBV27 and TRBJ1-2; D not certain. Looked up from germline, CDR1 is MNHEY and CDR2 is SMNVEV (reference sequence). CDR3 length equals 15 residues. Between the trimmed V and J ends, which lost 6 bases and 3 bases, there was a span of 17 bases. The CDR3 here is CASRNPDGGDYGYTF. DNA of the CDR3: TGTGCCAGCAGGAATCCTGACGGTGGGGACTATGGCTACACCTTC.

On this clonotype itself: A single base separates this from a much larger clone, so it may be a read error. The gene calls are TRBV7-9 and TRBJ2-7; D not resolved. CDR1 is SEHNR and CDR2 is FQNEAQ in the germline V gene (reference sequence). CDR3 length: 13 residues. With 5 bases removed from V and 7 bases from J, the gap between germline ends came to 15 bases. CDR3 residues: CASSDQEVTEQYF. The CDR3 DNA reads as TGTGCCAGCAGCGACCAAGAGGTAACGGAGCAGTACTTC.

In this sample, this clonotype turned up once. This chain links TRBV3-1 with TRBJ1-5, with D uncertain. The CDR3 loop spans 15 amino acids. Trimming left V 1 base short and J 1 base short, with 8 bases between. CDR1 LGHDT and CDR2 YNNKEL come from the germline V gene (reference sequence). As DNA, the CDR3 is TGTGCCAGCAGCCAAGGGTACCTGAGCAATCAGCCCCAGCATTTT. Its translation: CASSQGYLSNQPQHF.

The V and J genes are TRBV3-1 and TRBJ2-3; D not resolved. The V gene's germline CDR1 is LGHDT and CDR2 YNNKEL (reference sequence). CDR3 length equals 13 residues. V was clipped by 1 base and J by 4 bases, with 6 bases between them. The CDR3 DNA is TGTGCCAGCAGCCAAGGTTTAGCAGATACGCAGTATTTT. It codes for CASSQGLADTQYF.

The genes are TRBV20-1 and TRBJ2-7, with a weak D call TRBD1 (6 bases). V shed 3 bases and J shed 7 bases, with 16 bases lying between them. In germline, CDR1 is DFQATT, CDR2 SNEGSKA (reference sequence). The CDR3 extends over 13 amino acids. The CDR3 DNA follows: TGCAGTGCTAGGCCGGGACACCAGTGTGAGCAGTACTTC. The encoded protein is CSARPGHQCEQYF.

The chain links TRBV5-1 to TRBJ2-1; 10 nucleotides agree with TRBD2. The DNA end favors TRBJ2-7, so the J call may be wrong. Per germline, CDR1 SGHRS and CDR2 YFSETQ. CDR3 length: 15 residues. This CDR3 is CASSQAGGGYNEQYF. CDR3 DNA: TGCGCCAGCAGCCAAGCGGGGGGGGGATACAATGAGCAGTACTTC.

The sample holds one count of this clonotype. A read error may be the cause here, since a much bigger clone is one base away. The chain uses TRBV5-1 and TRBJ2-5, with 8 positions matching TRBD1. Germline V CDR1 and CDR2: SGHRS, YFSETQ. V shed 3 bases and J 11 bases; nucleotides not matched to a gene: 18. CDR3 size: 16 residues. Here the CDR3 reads CASSSASGGALDEQYF. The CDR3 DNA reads TGCGCCAGCAGCTCGGCGTCAGGGGGCGCCTTGGATGAGCAGTACTTC.

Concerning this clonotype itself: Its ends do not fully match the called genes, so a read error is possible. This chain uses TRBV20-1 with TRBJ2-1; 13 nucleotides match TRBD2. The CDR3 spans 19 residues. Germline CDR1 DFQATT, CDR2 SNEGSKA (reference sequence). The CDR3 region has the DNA TGCAGTGCTAGAGAGGGTGGACTAGCGGGAGTTGGCTCCTACAGTGAGCAGTTCTTC. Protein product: CSAREGGLAGVGSYSEQFF.

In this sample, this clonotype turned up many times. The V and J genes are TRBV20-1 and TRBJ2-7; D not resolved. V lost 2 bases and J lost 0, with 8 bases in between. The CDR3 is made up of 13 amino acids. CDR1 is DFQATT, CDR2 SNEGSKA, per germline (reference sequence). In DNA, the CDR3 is TGCAGTGCTAGACGGCCTAGCTCCTACGAGCAGTACTTC. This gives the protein CSARRPSSYEQYF.

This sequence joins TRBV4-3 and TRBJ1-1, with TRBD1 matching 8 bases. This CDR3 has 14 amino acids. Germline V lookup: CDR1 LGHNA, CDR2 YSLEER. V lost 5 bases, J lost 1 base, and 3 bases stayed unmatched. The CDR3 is CASSIGTGNTEAFF. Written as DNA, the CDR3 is TGCGCCAGCAGCATCGGGACAGGGAACACTGAAGCTTTCTTT.

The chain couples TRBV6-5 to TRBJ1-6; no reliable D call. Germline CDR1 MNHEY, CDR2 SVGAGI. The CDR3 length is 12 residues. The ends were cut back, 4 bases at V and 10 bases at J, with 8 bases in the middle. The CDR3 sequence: CASSLGKSPLHF. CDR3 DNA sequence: TGTGCCAGCAGTTTAGGGAAATCACCCCTCCACTTT.

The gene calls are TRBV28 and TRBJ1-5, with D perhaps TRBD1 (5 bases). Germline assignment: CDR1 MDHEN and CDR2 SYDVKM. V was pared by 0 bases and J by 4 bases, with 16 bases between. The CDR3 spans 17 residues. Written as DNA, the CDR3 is TGTGCCAGCAGTTTATGGGGGCACGACTTTCGAAATCAGCCCCAGCATTTT. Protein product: CASSLWGHDFRNQPQHF.